The 6 T cell receptor beta chains presented below share a single source sample, sequenced in a study of metastatic and nonmetastatic thyroid tumors. All patients were treatment-naive before thyroid surgery. Using MiXCR, TCRdb reanalyzed the PCR reads. The sample includes about 43,000 clones, under 4% seen only once; the top ten take more than 7.5%. Sequenced input: blood. These receptors were collected from a female donor with papillary thyroid cancer or a benign thyroid nodule (not recorded which). Some clones in this sample may be carry-over from other donors' samples.

This clone appeared a few times. The chain uses TRBV4-3 and TRBJ1-1; D uncertain. Germline-derived CDR1 and CDR2 are LGHNA and YSLEER. This CDR3 is 13 amino acids long. Deletions cut 5 bases from V and 1 base from J, with 8 bases between. This CDR3 reads CASSLIGNTEAFF. CDR3 bases: TGCGCCAGCAGCTTGATTGGGAACACTGAAGCTTTCTTT.

The rearrangement links TRBV20-1 to TRBJ2-1; 11 bases align to TRBD2. This CDR3 contains 18 residues. V was clipped by 3 bases and J by 0 bases; unmatched bases: 10. Germline V gives CDR1 DFQATT, CDR2 SNEGSKA (reference sequence). CDR3 sequence: CSASSQETSGTSYNEQFF. In DNA, the CDR3 is TGCAGTGCTAGTTCCCAAGAGACTAGCGGGACCTCCTACAATGAGCAGTTCTTC.

This clone occurred many times. The rearrangement links TRBV19 to TRBJ2-1; D might be TRBD2 (5 bases). The V gene's germline CDR1 is LNHDA and CDR2 SQIVND (reference sequence). The CDR3 sequence is 11 residues long. Trimming took 4 bases from V and 9 from J, leaving 7 bases between them. CDR3 amino acids: CASSNLAEQFF. CDR3 in DNA: TGTGCCAGTAGTAATCTAGCTGAGCAGTTCTTC.

The chain employs TRBV19 and TRBJ1-6; 9 nucleotides match TRBD1. The CDR3 extends over 16 amino acids. Germline CDR1 reads LNHDA; CDR2 reads SQIVND (reference sequence). The trim removed 3 bases at V and 7 bases at J, leaving 7 bases unmatched. This chain's CDR3 is CASSIGTGRGNSPLHF. CDR3 sequence (DNA): TGTGCCAGTAGTATCGGGACAGGGAGGGGAAATTCACCCCTCCACTTT. Using reference TRBV19 and TRBJ1-6 for the parts outside the CDR3, the full variable domain is DGGITQSPKYLFRKEGQNVTLSCEQNLNHDAMYWYRQDPGQGLRLIYYSQIVNDFQKGDIAEGYSVSREKKESFPLTVTSAQKNPTAFYLCASSIGTGRGNSPLHFGNGTRLTVT.

This clone was recorded at least ten times. The chain links TRBV6-1 to TRBJ2-1, with 11 nucleotides matching TRBD2. The junction had 10 bases not matched to a gene; V was cut back by 6 bases and J by 0 bases. Looked up from germline, CDR1 is MNHNS and CDR2 is SASEGT. The CDR3 has 18 residues. CDR3: CASRTGTSGSDSYNEQFF. DNA of the CDR3: TGTGCCAGCAGAACCGGGACTAGCGGCTCCGACTCCTACAATGAGCAGTTCTTC.

This clone counts as medium-sized (0.01 to 0.1%). The chain has TRBV24-1 and TRBJ1-2; 8 nucleotides align to TRBD1. The CDR3 totals 17 residues. Germline-derived CDR1 and CDR2 are KGHDR and SFDVKD. The junction had 10 bases not matched to a gene; V was cut back by 5 bases and J by 0 bases. CDR3 DNA: TGTGCCACCAGTGGACCTCTGGACAGGGAACCTAACTATGGCTACACCTTC. As protein: CATSGPLDREPNYGYTF.